One sample yielded the 7 T cell receptor beta chains listed below, sequenced in a study of blood T cells in healthy people across ages. A sample-barcoded 5' primer and a J-beta primer mix were used in a second PCR of roughly 7 to 11 cycles. MiXCR was run by TCRdb on the 5' RACE reads, yielding one entry per CDR3 protein. The repertoire holds hundreds of thousands of distinct CDR3 sequences, with around 46% as singletons. The sample taken for sequencing was blood. The receptors shown here come from a woman aged 60 to 75 in good health.

The chain recombines TRBV2 with TRBJ1-4; D gene unclear. Germline assignment: CDR1 SNHLY and CDR2 FYNNEI. V was pared by 3 bases and J by 4 bases, with 12 bases between. The CDR3 totals 15 residues. The CDR3, as DNA: TGTGCCAGCAGTGAGGAGGCAGGACTTAATGAAAAACTGTTTTTT. Translating it yields CASSEEAGLNEKLFF.

The V gene is TRBV7-2, the J gene TRBJ2-1; maybe TRBD1 (5 bases). The V gene's germline CDR1 is SGHTA and CDR2 FQGNSA. Trimming took 3 bases from V and 9 from J, leaving 12 bases between them. This CDR3 contains 13 residues. Written as DNA, the CDR3 is TGTGCCAGCAGCTTCCCCCATGGGGCTGAGCAGTTCTTC. It is translated as CASSFPHGAEQFF.

This chain uses TRBV6-4 with TRBJ2-1, with D perhaps TRBD2 (6 bases). CDR1 is MRHNA and CDR2 is SNTAGT in the germline V gene. V lost 3 bases and J lost 1, with 13 bases in between. The CDR3 is 16 residues long. CDR3 loop: CASSEFGGTSYNEQFF. CDR3 DNA: TGTGCCAGCAGTGAATTCGGGGGTACTTCCTACAATGAGCAGTTCTTC.

Points on this clonotype: A much larger clone is a single base away; this may be a read error. The chain carries TRBV4-2 and TRBJ1-2, with D possibly TRBD1 on 6 matching bases. Germline V CDR1 and CDR2: LGHNA, YNFKEQ. This CDR3 has 13 amino acids. V lost 4 bases and J 8 bases, leaving 14 bases between the germline ends. The CDR3 here is CASSPSTGSGYTF. The CDR3 nucleotides read TGTGCCAGCAGCCCATCCACAGGGAGCGGCTACACCTTC.

This clonotype was picked up a small number of times. This rearrangement joins TRBV7-2 to TRBJ2-7; the D is unclear. V was pared by 6 bases and J by 1 base, with 13 bases between. The germline V gene encodes CDR1 SGHTA and CDR2 FQGNSA. The CDR3 runs to 14 residues. CDR3 amino acids: CASSRDGSSYEQYF. Here the CDR3 DNA reads TGTGCCAGCAGTCGCGACGGATCATCCTACGAGCAGTACTTC.

This clonotype showed up just once. The chain joins TRBV27 to TRBJ2-1; 11 positions match TRBD2. V lost 4 bases, J lost 4 bases, and 6 bases stayed unmatched. The CDR3 spans 16 residues. The germline V gene encodes CDR1 MNHEY and CDR2 SMNVEV (reference sequence). CDR3 loop: CASSSVTSGVYNEQFF. The CDR3 region has the DNA TGTGCCAGCAGTTCCGTGACTAGCGGGGTATACAATGAGCAGTTCTTC.

The table lists this clonotype with a few counts. The V and J genes are TRBV29-1 and TRBJ2-7; 9 bases line up with TRBD1. This CDR3 is built from 13 residues. Trimming took 3 bases from V and 3 from J; bases not matched to a gene: 3. Germline V CDR1 and CDR2: SQVTM, ANQGSEA. For the CDR3, the DNA is TGCAGCGTTGATGCGGACAGGGGCTACGAGCAGTACTTC. Encoded protein: CSVDADRGYEQYF.